This T cell receptor beta chain was observed in a study of blood T cell repertoires in COVID-19. The V gene's germline CDR1 is SQVTM and CDR2 ANQGSEA. The germline V and J ends were trimmed by 1 base and 3 bases, with 6 bases remaining between them. This CDR3 comprises 12 residues. The repertoire was sequenced with immunoSEQ multiplex PCR; TCRdb's copy has only in-frame clones and lacks some. The sample carries about 200,000 clones, roughly three quarters recorded once. The gene calls are TRBV29-1 and TRBJ1-1, with D possibly matching TRBD1 (6 bases). Sequencing was performed on peripheral blood. The TCR originated in a woman between 40 and 55 years old with COVID-19, enrolled during active disease. The chain's CDR3 is CSVEGQDTEAFF. CDR3 DNA sequence: TGCAGCGTTGAAGGACAGGACACTGAAGCTTTCTTT. The full variable domain, its missing parts supplied by reference TRBV29-1 and TRBJ1-1, is SAVISQKPSRDICQRGTSLTIQCQVDSQVTMMFWYRQQPGQSLTLIATANQGSEATYESGFVIDKFPISRPNLTFSTLTVSNMSPEDSSIYLCSVEGQDTEAFFGQGTRLTVV.